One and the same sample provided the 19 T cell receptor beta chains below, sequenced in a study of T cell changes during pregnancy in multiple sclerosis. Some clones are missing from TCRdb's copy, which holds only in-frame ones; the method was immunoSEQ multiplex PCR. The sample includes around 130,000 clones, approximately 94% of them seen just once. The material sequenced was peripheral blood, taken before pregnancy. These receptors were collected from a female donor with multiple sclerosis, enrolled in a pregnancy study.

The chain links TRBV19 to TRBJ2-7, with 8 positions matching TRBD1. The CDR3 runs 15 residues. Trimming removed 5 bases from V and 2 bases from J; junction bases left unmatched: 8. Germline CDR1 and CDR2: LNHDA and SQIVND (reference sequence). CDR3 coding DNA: TGTGCCAGTAGTCCCGGGACAGGAGTAACCTACGAGCAGTACTTC. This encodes CASSPGTGVTYEQYF. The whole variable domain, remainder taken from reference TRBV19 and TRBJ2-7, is DGGITQSPKYLFRKEGQNVTLSCEQNLNHDAMYWYRQDPGQGLRLIYYSQIVNDFQKGDIAEGYSVSREKKESFPLTVTSAQKNPTAFYLCASSPGTGVTYEQYFGPGTRLTVT.

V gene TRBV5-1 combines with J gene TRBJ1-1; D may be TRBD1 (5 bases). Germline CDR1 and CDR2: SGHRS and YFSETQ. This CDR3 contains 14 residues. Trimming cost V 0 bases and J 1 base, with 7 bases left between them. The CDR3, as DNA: TGCGCCAGCAGCTTGGCCCAGGGGAACACTGAAGCTTTCTTT. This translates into CASSLAQGNTEAFF.

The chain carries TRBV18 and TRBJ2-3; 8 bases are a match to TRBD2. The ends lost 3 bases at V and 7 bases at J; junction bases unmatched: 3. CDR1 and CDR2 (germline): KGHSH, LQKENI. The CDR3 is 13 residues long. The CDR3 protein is CASSPPGGNTQYF. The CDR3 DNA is TGTGCCAGCTCACCTCCGGGGGGGAATACGCAGTATTTT.

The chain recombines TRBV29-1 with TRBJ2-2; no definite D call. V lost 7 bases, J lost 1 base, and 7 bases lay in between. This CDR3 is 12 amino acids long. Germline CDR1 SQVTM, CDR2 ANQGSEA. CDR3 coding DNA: TGCAGCGCCCCGAGGAACACCGGGGAGCTGTTTTTT. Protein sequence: CSAPRNTGELFF.

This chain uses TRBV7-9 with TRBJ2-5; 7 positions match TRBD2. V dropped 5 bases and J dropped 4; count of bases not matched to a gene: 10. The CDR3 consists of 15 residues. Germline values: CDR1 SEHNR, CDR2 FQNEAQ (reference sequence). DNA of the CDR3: TGTGCCAGCAGCCCGATGTGGGGGGAGGGAGAGACCCAGTACTTC. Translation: CASSPMWGEGETQYF.

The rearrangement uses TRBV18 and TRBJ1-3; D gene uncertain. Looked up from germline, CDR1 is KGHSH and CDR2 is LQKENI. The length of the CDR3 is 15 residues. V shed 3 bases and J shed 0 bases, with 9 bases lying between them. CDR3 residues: CASSPDLSSGNTIYF. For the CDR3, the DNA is TGTGCCAGCTCACCCGACTTGAGCTCTGGAAACACCATATATTTT.

The DNA of the CDR3 is TGCGCCAGCAGCGACGGGACTTCTGACAATCAGCCCCAGCATTTT. Its protein is CASSDGTSDNQPQHF. The chain links TRBV5-1 to TRBJ1-5; perhaps TRBD1 as D (5 bases). CDR1 SGHRS and CDR2 YFSETQ come from the germline V gene. This CDR3 is built from 15 residues. Between the trimmed V and J ends, which lost 4 bases and 3 bases, there was a span of 14 bases.

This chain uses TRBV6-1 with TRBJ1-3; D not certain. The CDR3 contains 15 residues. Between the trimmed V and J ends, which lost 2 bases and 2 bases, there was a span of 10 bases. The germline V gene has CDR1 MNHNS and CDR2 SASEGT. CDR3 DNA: TGTGCCAGCAGTGAAAGCGCCGGGGCTGGAAACACCATATATTTT. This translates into CASSESAGAGNTIYF.

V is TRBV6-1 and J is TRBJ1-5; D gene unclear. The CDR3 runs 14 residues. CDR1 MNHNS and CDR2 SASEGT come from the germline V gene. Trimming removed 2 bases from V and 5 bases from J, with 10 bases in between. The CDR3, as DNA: TGTGCCAGCAGTGAATCGGGTCTGTATCAGCCCCAGCATTTT. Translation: CASSESGLYQPQHF.

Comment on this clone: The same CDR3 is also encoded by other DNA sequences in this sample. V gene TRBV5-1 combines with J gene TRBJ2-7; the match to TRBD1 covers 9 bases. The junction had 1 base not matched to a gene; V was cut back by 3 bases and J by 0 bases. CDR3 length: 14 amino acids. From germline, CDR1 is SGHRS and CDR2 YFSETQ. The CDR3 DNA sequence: TGCGCCAGCAGCTCGACAGGGGGCTCCTACGAGCAGTACTTC. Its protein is CASSSTGGSYEQYF.

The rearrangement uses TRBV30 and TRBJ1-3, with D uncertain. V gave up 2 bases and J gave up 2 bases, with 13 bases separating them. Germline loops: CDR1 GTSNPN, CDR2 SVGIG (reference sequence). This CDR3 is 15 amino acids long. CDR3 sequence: CAWSSNRKAGNTIYF. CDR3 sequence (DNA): TGTGCCTGGAGTTCGAACAGAAAGGCTGGAAACACCATATATTTT.

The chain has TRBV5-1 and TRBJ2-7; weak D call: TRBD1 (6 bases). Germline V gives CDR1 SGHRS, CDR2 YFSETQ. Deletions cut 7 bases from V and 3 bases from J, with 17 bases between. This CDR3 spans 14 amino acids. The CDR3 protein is CASGDTRGGYEQYF. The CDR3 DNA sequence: TGCGCCAGCGGGGACACCCGAGGGGGCTACGAGCAGTACTTC.

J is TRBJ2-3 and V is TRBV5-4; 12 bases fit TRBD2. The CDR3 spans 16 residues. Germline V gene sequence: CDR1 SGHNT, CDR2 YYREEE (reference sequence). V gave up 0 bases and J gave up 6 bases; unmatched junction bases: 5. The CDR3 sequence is CASSLASSGGADTQYF. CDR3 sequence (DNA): TGTGCCAGCAGCTTGGCTTCTAGCGGGGGGGCGGATACGCAGTATTTT. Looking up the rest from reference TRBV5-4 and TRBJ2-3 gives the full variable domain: ETGVTQSPTHLIKTRGQQVTLRCSSQSGHNTVSWYQQALGQGPQFIFQYYREEENGRGNFPPRFSGLQFPNYSSELNVNALELDDSALYLCASSLASSGGADTQYFGPGTRLTVL.

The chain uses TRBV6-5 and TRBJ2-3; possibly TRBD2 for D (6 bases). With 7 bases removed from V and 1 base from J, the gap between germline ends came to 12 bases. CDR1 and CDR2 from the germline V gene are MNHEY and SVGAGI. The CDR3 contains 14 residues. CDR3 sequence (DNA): TGTGCCAGCACCCCGACGGGGGGCACAGATACGCAGTATTTT. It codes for CASTPTGGTDTQYF.

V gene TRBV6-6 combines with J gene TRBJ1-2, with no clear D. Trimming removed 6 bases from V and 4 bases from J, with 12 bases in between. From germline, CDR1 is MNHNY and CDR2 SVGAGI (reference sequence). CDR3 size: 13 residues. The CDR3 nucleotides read TGTGCCAGCAGCCTAGACCCTGGCTATGGCTACACCTTC. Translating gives CASSLDPGYGYTF.

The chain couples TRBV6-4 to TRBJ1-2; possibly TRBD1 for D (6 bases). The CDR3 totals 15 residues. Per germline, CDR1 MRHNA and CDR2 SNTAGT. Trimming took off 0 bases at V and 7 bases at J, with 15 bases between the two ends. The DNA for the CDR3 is TGTGCCAGCAGTGACTCCGGTATGGGGGCCGGTGGCTACACCTTC. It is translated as CASSDSGMGAGGYTF.

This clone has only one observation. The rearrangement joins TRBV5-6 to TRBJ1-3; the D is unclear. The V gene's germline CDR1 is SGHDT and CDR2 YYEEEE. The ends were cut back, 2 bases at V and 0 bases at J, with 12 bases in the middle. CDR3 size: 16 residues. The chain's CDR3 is CASSFFDIPSGNTIYF. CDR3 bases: TGTGCCAGCAGCTTTTTCGACATTCCCTCTGGAAACACCATATATTTT.

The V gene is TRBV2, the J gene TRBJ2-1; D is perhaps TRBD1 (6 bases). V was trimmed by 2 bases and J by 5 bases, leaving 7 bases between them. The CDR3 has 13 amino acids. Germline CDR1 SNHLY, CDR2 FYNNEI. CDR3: CASSEWTDNEQFF. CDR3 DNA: TGTGCCAGCAGTGAATGGACAGACAATGAGCAGTTCTTC.

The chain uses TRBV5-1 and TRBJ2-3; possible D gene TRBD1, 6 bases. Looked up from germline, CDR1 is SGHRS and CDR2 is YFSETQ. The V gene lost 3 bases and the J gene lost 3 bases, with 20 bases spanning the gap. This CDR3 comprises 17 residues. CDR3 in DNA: TGCGCCAGCAGCTCGGGCTGGGACACACTTACAACAGATACGCAGTATTTT. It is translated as CASSSGWDTLTTDTQYF.